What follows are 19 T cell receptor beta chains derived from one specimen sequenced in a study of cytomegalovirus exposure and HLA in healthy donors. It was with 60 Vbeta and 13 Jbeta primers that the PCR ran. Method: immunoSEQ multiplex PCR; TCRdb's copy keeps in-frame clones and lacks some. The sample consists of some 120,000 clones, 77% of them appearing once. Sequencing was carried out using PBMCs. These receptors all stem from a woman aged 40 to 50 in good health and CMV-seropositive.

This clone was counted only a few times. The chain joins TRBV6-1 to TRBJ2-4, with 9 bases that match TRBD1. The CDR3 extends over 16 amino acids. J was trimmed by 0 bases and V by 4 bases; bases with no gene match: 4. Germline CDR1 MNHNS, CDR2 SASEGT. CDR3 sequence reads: CASSVRQGEAKNIQYF. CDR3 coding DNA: TGTGCCAGCAGTGTACGACAGGGGGAAGCCAAAAACATTCAGTACTTC.

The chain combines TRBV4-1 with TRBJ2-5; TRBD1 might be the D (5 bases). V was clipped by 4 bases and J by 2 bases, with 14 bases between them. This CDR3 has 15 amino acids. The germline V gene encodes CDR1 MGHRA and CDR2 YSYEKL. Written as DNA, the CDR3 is TGCGCCAGCAGCCCCCCCCGAGCAGGGCAAGAGACCCAGTACTTC. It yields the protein CASSPPRAGQETQYF.

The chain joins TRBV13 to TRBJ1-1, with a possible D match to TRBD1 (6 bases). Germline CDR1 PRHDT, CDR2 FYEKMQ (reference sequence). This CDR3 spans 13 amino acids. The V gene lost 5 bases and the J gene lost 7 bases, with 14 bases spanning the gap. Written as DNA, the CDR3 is TGTGCCAGCAGCCGCAGGGGATATGATGAAGCTTTCTTT. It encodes CASSRRGYDEAFF.

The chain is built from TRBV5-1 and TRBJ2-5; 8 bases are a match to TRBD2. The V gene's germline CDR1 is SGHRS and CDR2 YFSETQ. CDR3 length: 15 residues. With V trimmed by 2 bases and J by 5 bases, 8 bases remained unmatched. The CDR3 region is CASSLPSGREETQYF. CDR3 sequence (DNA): TGCGCCAGCAGCTTACCGAGCGGGAGAGAGGAGACCCAGTACTTC.

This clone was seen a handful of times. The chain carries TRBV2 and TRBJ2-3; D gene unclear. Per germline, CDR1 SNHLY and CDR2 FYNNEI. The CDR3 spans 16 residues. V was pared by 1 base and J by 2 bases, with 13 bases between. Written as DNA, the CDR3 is TGTGCCAGCAGTGAAGAGGCGGATATTCTCACAGATACGCAGTATTTT. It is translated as CASSEEADILTDTQYF.

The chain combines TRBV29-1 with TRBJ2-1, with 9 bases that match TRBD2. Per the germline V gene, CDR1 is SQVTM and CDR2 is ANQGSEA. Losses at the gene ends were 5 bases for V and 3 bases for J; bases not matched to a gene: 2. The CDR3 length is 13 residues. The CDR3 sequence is CSVTSGFYNEQFF. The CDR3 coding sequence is TGCAGCGTTACTAGCGGGTTCTACAATGAGCAGTTCTTC.

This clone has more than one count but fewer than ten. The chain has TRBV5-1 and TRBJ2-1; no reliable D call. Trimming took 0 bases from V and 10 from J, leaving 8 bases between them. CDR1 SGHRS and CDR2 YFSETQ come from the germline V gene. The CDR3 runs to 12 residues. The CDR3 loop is CASSLDLGEQFF. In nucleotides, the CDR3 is TGCGCCAGCAGCTTGGACCTCGGGGAGCAGTTCTTC.

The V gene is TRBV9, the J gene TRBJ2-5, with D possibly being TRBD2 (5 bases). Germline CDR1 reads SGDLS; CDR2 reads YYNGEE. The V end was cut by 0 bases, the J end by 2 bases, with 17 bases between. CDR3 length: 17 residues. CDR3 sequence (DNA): TGTGCCAGCAGCGTAGCTACAAGCGGAGGCGGGCAAGAGACCCAGTACTTC. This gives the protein CASSVATSGGGQETQYF.

The CDR3 sequence is CASRSPGGGTYEQYF. In DNA form, the CDR3 reads TGTGCCAGCAGATCCCCGGGGGGAGGGACCTACGAGCAGTACTTC. The V call is TRBV28, the J call TRBJ2-7; 7 bases fit TRBD2. CDR1 is MDHEN and CDR2 is SYDVKM in the germline V gene. The length of the CDR3 is 15 residues. V trimming: 6 bases; J trimming: 2 bases; junction bases outside the gene matches: 10.

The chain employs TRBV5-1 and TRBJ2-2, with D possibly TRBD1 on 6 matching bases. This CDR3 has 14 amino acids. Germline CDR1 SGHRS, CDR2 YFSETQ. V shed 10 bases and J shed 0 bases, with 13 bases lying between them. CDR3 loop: CAGRGYPNTGELFF. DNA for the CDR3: TGCGCCGGTAGGGGGTATCCGAACACCGGGGAGCTGTTTTTT.

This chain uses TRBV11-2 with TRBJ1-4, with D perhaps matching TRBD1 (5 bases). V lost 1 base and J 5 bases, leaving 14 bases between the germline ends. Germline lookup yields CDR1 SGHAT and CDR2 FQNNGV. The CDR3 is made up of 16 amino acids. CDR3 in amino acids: CASSLGSRGKNEKLFF. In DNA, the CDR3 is TGTGCCAGCAGCTTAGGGTCTAGGGGAAAGAATGAAAAACTGTTTTTT.

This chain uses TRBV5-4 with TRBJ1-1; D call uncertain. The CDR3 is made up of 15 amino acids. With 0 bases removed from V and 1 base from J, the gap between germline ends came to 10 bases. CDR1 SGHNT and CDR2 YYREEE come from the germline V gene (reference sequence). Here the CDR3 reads CASSLDQLSNTEAFF. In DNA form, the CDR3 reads TGTGCCAGCAGCTTGGATCAACTCTCGAACACTGAAGCTTTCTTT.

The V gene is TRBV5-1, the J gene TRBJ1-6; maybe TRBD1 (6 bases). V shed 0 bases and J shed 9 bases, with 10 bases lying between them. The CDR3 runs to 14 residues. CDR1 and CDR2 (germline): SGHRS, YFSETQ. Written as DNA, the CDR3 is TGCGCCAGCAGCTTGGGGGACATAAGTTCACCCCTCCACTTT. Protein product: CASSLGDISSPLHF. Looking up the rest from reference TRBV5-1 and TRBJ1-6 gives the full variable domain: KAGVTQTPRYLIKTRGQQVTLSCSPISGHRSVSWYQQTPGQGLQFLFEYFSETQRNKGNFPGRFSGRQFSNSRSEMNVSTLELGDSALYLCASSLGDISSPLHFGNGTRLTVT.

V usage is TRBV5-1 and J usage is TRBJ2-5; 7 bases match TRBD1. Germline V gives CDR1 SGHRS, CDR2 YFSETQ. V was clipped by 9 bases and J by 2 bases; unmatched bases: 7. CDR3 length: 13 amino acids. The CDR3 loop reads CATRDSEQETQYF. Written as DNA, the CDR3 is TGCGCCACCCGGGACAGCGAGCAAGAGACCCAGTACTTC.

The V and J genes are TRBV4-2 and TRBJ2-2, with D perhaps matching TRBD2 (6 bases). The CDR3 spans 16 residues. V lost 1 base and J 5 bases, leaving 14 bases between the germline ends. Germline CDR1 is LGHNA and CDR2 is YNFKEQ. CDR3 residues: CASSQGVTGETGELFF. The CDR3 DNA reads TGTGCCAGCAGCCAAGGAGTGACGGGAGAGACCGGGGAGCTGTTTTTT.

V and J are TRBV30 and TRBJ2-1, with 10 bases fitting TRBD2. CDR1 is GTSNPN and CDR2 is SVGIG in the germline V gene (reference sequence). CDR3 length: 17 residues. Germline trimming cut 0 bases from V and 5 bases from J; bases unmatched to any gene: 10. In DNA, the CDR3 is TGTGCCTGGAGTGTAGAAGCGGGAGGGCCCATGAACAATGAGCAGTTCTTC. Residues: CAWSVEAGGPMNNEQFF.

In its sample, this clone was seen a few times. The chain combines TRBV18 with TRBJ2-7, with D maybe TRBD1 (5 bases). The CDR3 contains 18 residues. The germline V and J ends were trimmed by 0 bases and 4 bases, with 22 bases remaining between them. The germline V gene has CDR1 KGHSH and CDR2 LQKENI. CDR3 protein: CASSPPKSRQNGEYEQYF. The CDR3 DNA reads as TGTGCCAGCTCACCACCGAAATCCCGACAGAACGGAGAATACGAGCAGTACTTC.

CDR3 DNA: TGTGCCAGCAGTGAATACACTAGCGGGAGTCCCGGGGAGCTGTTTTTT. Its protein is CASSEYTSGSPGELFF. This rearrangement joins TRBV25-1 to TRBJ2-2, with 11 bases fitting TRBD2. Germline values: CDR1 MGHDK, CDR2 SYGVNS. This CDR3 spans 16 amino acids. With 0 bases clipped from V and 6 bases from J, the junction kept 3 bases outside the gene matches. Complete variable domain (other parts from reference TRBV25-1 and TRBJ2-2): EADIYQTPRYLVIGTGKKITLECSQTMGHDKMYWYQQDPGMELHLIHYSYGVNSTEKGDLSSESTVSRIRTEHFPLTLESARPSHTSQYLCASSEYTSGSPGELFFGEGSRLTVL.

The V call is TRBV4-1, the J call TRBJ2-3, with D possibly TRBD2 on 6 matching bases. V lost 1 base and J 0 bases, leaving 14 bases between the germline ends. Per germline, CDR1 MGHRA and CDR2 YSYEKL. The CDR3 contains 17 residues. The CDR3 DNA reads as TGCGCCAGCAGCCAAGTATACGTAGCGGCTAGCACAGATACGCAGTATTTT. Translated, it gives CASSQVYVAASTDTQYF.